The rows below give T cell receptor beta chains drawn from one sample of a study of T-cell reconstitution after alpha-beta-depleted transplantation in children. Each CDR3 protein is one row after TCRdb ran MiXCR on the PCR reads. The repertoire holds roughly 500,000 distinct CDR3 sequences, with 15% to 20% as singletons. The sequencing used PBMCs from the stem cell graft donor, collected from the stem cell graft. These receptors all come from a human donor who donated a stem cell graft to a child with acute lymphoblastic leukemia. The CDR3 runs from the conserved cysteine through the conserved F or W. Fields, in order: D gene, V gene, clone size, J gene, CDR3 DNA, CDR3 protein. D genes are given only for firm matches. A clone size is listed for some rows: how often the clone was seen (once, few, many), or a class if it is expanded.

TRBD1	TRBV18	.	TRBJ2-1	TGTGCCAGCTCGCGGACAGGGGTCTACAATGAGCAGTTCTTC	CASSRTGVYNEQFF
.	TRBV29-1	.	TRBJ2-6	TGCAGCGTTGAAGCCTGGGCTGGGGCCAACGTCCTGACTTTC	CSVEAWAGANVLTF
.	TRBV29-1	few	TRBJ2-7	TGCAGCGCTTCGACTCATAGCTCCTACGAGCAGTACTTC	CSASTHSSYEQYF
.	TRBV4-2	.	TRBJ1-1	TGTGCCAGCAGTGAATACACTGAAGCTTTCTTT	CASSEYTEAFF
.	TRBV12-3/TRBV12-4	few	TRBJ1-2	TGTGCCAGTCAGGGTGGCGGCTACACCTTC	CASQGGGYTF
TRBD1	TRBV6-1	.	TRBJ2-2	TGTGCCGCCGGGATACCGCAGGGGGCGCCCGGGGAGCTGTTTTTT	CAAGIPQGAPGELFF
.	TRBV12-5	.	TRBJ2-6	TGTGCTAGTGCCCCGCCAGGGGATCCCAACGTCCTGACTTTC	CASAPPGDPNVLTF
TRBD2	TRBV5-1	.	TRBJ2-2	TGCGCCAGCAGCTATACTAGCGCAATAGGTGGCACCGGGGAGCTGTTTTTT	CASSYTSAIGGTGELFF
TRBD2	TRBV7-8	.	TRBJ2-7	TGTGCCAGCAGCTTACAGCAGTTACTAGCGGGAAAGGTCGACGAGCAGTACTTC	CASSLQQLLAGKVDEQYF
TRBD2	TRBV29-1	few	TRBJ2-7	TGCAGCGTTGAAAGCGGGAGCAGCCCCTACGAGCAGTACTTC	CSVESGSSPYEQYF
.	TRBV24-1	.	TRBJ2-1	TGTGCCACCAGTGCGGCTTCAGCCTACAATGAGCAGTTCTTC	CATSAASAYNEQFF
TRBD1	TRBV12-3/TRBV12-4	.	TRBJ1-5	TGTGCCAGCACCCTAGACAGGGGAGTACAGCCCCAGCATTTT	CASTLDRGVQPQHF
.	TRBV12-3/TRBV12-4	.	TRBJ2-2	TGTGCCAGCAGTTTCCAGGGATCGTCAGGGGAGCTGTTTTTT	CASSFQGSSGELFF
TRBD2	TRBV13	few	TRBJ2-1	TGTGCCAGCAGTCAGACTAGCGGGCCTCTACTTCGCCAGTTCTTC	CASSQTSGPLLRQFF
TRBD1	TRBV6-1	few	TRBJ2-7	TGTGCCAGCAGTGAAGTACCCAGGGGGCGCGAGCAGTACTTC	CASSEVPRGREQYF
.	TRBV5-1	.	TRBJ2-7	TGCGCCAGCAGCTTGGGCAGGGGCCAACCCTCCTACGAGCAGTACTTC	CASSLGRGQPSYEQYF
TRBD2	TRBV3-1	few	TRBJ2-7	TGTGCCAGCGGGATCAGGCGGGAGGATTTCGAGCAGTACTTC	CASGIRREDFEQYF
.	TRBV10-1	few	TRBJ2-7	TGCGCCAGCAGTGACTCACGGGACGGATTAACCTACGAGCAGTACTTC	CASSDSRDGLTYEQYF
TRBD2	TRBV5-1	few	TRBJ2-7	TGCGCCAGCAGCTTGTTCGGGGGGTCCCACGAGCAGTACTTC	CASSLFGGSHEQYF
TRBD2	TRBV6-1	few	TRBJ2-5	TGTGCCAGCAGTGGCGCTACCCAGGGAGGGGAGACCCAGTACTTC	CASSGATQGGETQYF
TRBD2	TRBV10-3	.	TRBJ2-1	TGTGCCATCAGTGGCACTAGCGGGTACAATGAGCAGTTCTTC	CAISGTSGYNEQFF
TRBD2	TRBV2	few	TRBJ2-3	TGTGCCAGCAGTGAAAATGGCGGGAGAAGGGGAGATACGCAGTATTTT	CASSENGGRRGDTQYF
TRBD1	TRBV18	.	TRBJ2-7	TGTGCCAGCTCACCGCCAGACAGGGGCCCCTACGAGCAGTACTTC	CASSPPDRGPYEQYF